The 21 T cell receptor beta chains given below trace back to one sample, sequenced in a study of cytomegalovirus exposure and HLA in healthy donors. Primers: 60 Vbeta forward and 13 Jbeta reverse. Assay used: immunoSEQ multiplex PCR; TCRdb lists only in-frame clones, some missing. The sample consists of some 130,000 clones, over 75% of them appearing once. The sequenced sample was PBMCs. These receptors were obtained from a boy aged 5 to 17 in good health and CMV-seronegative.

V and J are TRBV6-1 and TRBJ2-2; 12 bases agree with TRBD2. Losses at the gene ends were 6 bases for V and 1 base for J; bases not matched to a gene: 0. The CDR3 is 15 residues long. The V gene's germline CDR1 is MNHNS and CDR2 SASEGT. The CDR3 DNA reads TGTGCCAGCAGGGGACTAGCGGGGAACACCGGGGAGCTGTTTTTT. Translated, it gives CASRGLAGNTGELFF.

The chain couples TRBV9 to TRBJ2-7; the D gene is possibly TRBD2 (5 bases). V lost 1 base and J 4 bases, leaving 9 bases between the germline ends. CDR1 is SGDLS, CDR2 YYNGEE, per germline. CDR3 length: 13 amino acids. CDR3: CASSVIEGYEQYF. DNA for the CDR3: TGTGCCAGCAGCGTAATCGAGGGTTACGAGCAGTACTTC.

This chain uses TRBV18 with TRBJ1-1; D not resolved. This CDR3 is 14 amino acids long. Trimming shortened V by 4 bases and J by 5 bases, and 14 bases separated the two germline ends. Germline V gives CDR1 KGHSH, CDR2 LQKENI. The CDR3 bases are TGTGCCAGCTCACTAACCGAGGGTAGAACTGAAGCTTTCTTT. Translating gives CASSLTEGRTEAFF. The full variable domain, with the rest looked up from reference TRBV18 and TRBJ1-1, is NAGVMQNPRHLVRRRGQEARLRCSPMKGHSHVYWYRQLPEEGLKFMVYLQKENIIDESGMPKERFSAEFPKEGPSILRIQQVVRGDSAAYFCASSLTEGRTEAFFGQGTRLTVV.

V gene TRBV4-1 combines with J gene TRBJ1-5; TRBD1 matches at 8 bases. Trimming removed 0 bases from V and 9 bases from J; junction bases left unmatched: 7. The CDR3 contains 15 residues. Germline values: CDR1 MGHRA, CDR2 YSYEKL. The CDR3 protein is CASSQEGQGARPQHF. CDR3 DNA: TGCGCCAGCAGCCAAGAAGGACAGGGCGCGAGGCCCCAGCATTTT.

V gene TRBV6-1 combines with J gene TRBJ1-1, with D maybe TRBD1 (6 bases). Trimming removed 4 bases at V and 3 bases at J, with 6 bases between. CDR1 and CDR2 (germline): MNHNS, SASEGT. The CDR3 is made up of 12 amino acids. CDR3 DNA: TGTGCCAGCAGTGGGACAGACACTGAAGCTTTCTTT. Its protein product is CASSGTDTEAFF.

This clone appeared once. This rearrangement joins TRBV6-5 to TRBJ2-5; no clear D gene. TRBJ2-7 explains the end of the DNA better; the J call may be wrong. Germline V gene lookup returns CDR1 MNHEY and CDR2 SVGAGI. CDR3 length: 13 residues. CDR3 in DNA: TGTGCCAGCAAGGGAACAGAAGACTACGAGCAGTACTTC. It specifies CASKGTEDYEQYF.

This chain uses TRBV6-4 with TRBJ2-3; D possibly corresponds to TRBD2 (5 bases). The CDR3 runs to 13 residues. Germline V CDR1 and CDR2: MRHNA, SNTAGT. Between the trimmed V and J ends, which lost 6 bases and 5 bases, there was a span of 12 bases. Written as DNA, the CDR3 is TGTGCCAGCAGACGGGATCCCGAAGATACGCAGTATTTT. Its protein is CASRRDPEDTQYF.

The sample holds a few counts of this clone. V and J are TRBV29-1 and TRBJ1-1, with a tentative D call TRBD1 (6 bases). The germline V gene has CDR1 SQVTM and CDR2 ANQGSEA. Trimming stripped 4 bases from V and 5 bases from J, with 11 bases between. The CDR3 extends over 12 amino acids. The CDR3 DNA reads TGCAGCGTTGGTTCAGGGGAGACTGAAGCTTTCTTT. As protein: CSVGSGETEAFF.

Concerning this clone: Germline is not matched at one junction end, which may reflect a read error. V gene TRBV5-6 combines with J gene TRBJ2-7; TRBD2 matches 7 bases. Germline CDR1 SGHDT, CDR2 YYEEEE. The CDR3 is made up of 14 amino acids. CDR3 DNA sequence: TGTGCCAGCAGCCGCGCCGGGACGGGGGGTATTAAGAACTTC. This codes for CASSRAGTGGIKNF.

The gene calls are TRBV2 and TRBJ2-5; D may be TRBD1 (5 bases). This CDR3 comprises 13 residues. V dropped 6 bases and J dropped 3 bases, with 11 bases sitting between them. Germline CDR1 is SNHLY and CDR2 is FYNNEI. The CDR3 DNA sequence: TGTGCCAGCAGAGACCCAGGGAAAGAGACCCAGTACTTC. Translated: CASRDPGKETQYF.

The chain employs TRBV6-4 and TRBJ2-3; 10 nucleotides agree with TRBD2. CDR1 and CDR2 (germline): MRHNA, SNTAGT. V dropped 4 bases and J dropped 3; count of bases not matched to a gene: 4. CDR3 length: 15 amino acids. The CDR3 sequence: CASSVASGSTDTQYF. In DNA, the CDR3 is TGTGCCAGCAGTGTTGCTAGCGGGAGTACAGATACGCAGTATTTT.

The rearrangement joins TRBV9 to TRBJ2-7; 7 nucleotides line up with TRBD1. Germline V lookup: CDR1 SGDLS, CDR2 YYNGEE. CDR3 length: 14 amino acids. V shed 3 bases and J 0 bases; nucleotides not matched to a gene: 3. The CDR3 DNA reads as TGTGCCAGCAGCGCCGGGACAGTCTCCTACGAGCAGTACTTC. Translated, it gives CASSAGTVSYEQYF.

The rearrangement uses TRBV30 and TRBJ2-7, with 7 bases aligning to TRBD1. The CDR3 length is 15 residues. J gave up 0 bases and V 4 bases, and 9 bases lay outside the gene matches. Germline CDR1 is GTSNPN and CDR2 is SVGIG (reference sequence). Written as DNA, the CDR3 is TGTGCCTGGAAGAAGGAGACAGGGCTCTCCTACGAGCAGTACTTC. It yields the protein CAWKKETGLSYEQYF.

The rearrangement links TRBV4-1 to TRBJ2-5; D remains unclear. The CDR3 has 14 residues. The ends were cut back, 4 bases at V and 5 bases at J, with 14 bases in the middle. Germline CDR1 and CDR2: MGHRA and YSYEKL. As DNA, the CDR3 is TGCGCCAGCAGCCCCTCTACCCTCTCGGAGACCCAGTACTTC. It specifies CASSPSTLSETQYF.

V is TRBV4-1 and J is TRBJ2-1; 11 bases line up with TRBD2. The germline V gene has CDR1 MGHRA and CDR2 YSYEKL. The V and J ends lost 1 base and 4 bases, in that order; junction bases with no gene match: 6. The CDR3 spans 17 residues. CDR3 in amino acids: CASSQGPGTSGYNEQFF. The DNA for the CDR3 is TGCGCCAGCAGCCAAGGCCCCGGGACTAGCGGATACAATGAGCAGTTCTTC.

The V call is TRBV5-1, the J call TRBJ2-2, with 11 bases identical to TRBD2. The CDR3 spans 18 residues. Germline V gene sequence: CDR1 SGHRS, CDR2 YFSETQ. After removal of 4 bases from V and 4 bases from J, the junction contained 12 bases not matched to a gene. The CDR3 here is CASSMSTTSGVFTGELFF. CDR3 DNA: TGCGCCAGCAGCATGAGTACGACTAGCGGGGTGTTCACCGGGGAGCTGTTTTTT.

The chain is built from TRBV19 and TRBJ1-3; perhaps TRBD1 as D (5 bases). The CDR3 totals 14 residues. CDR1 LNHDA and CDR2 SQIVND come from the germline V gene (reference sequence). The V end was cut by 7 bases, the J end by 0 bases, with 10 bases between. The CDR3 region is CASKEGPSGNTIYF. The CDR3 nucleotides read TGTGCCAGTAAGGAGGGACCCTCTGGAAACACCATATATTTT.

V gene TRBV7-9 combines with J gene TRBJ1-1, with D perhaps TRBD1 (6 bases). Per the germline V gene, CDR1 is SEHNR and CDR2 is FQNEAQ (reference sequence). V lost 3 bases, J lost 0 bases, and 11 bases lay in between. The CDR3 covers 15 residues. CDR3 sequence (DNA): TGTGCCAGCAGCTTCACAGGGTCGATGAACACTGAAGCTTTCTTT. Its translation is CASSFTGSMNTEAFF.

This clone was seen more than once but under ten times. This rearrangement joins TRBV19 to TRBJ2-2, with a tentative D call TRBD2 (5 bases). Germline loops: CDR1 LNHDA, CDR2 SQIVND (reference sequence). The V and J ends lost 4 bases and 6 bases respectively, with 12 bases between them. The CDR3 has 14 amino acids. The CDR3 is CASSTQSGSGELFF. CDR3 nucleotide sequence: TGTGCCAGTAGTACCCAGTCGGGGTCCGGGGAGCTGTTTTTT.

V and J are TRBV2 and TRBJ2-3; 9 nucleotides align to TRBD1. V was pared by 5 bases and J by 2 bases, with 5 bases of the junction left unmatched. Looked up from germline, CDR1 is SNHLY and CDR2 is FYNNEI. The CDR3 is 15 amino acids. In DNA form, the CDR3 reads TGTGCCAGCAGTCGGGACAGGGCGAACACAGATACGCAGTATTTT. Protein sequence: CASSRDRANTDTQYF.

Only one count was recorded for this clone. This chain links TRBV15 with TRBJ1-3; TRBD1 is a possible D gene (5 bases). The CDR3 is 13 amino acids. Germline V gene data show CDR1 as LNHNV and CDR2 as YYDKDF (reference sequence). V dropped 9 bases and J dropped 0 bases, with 9 bases sitting between them. In DNA form, the CDR3 reads TGTGCCACGACAGACGACTCTGGAAACACCATATATTTT. Its protein is CATTDDSGNTIYF.